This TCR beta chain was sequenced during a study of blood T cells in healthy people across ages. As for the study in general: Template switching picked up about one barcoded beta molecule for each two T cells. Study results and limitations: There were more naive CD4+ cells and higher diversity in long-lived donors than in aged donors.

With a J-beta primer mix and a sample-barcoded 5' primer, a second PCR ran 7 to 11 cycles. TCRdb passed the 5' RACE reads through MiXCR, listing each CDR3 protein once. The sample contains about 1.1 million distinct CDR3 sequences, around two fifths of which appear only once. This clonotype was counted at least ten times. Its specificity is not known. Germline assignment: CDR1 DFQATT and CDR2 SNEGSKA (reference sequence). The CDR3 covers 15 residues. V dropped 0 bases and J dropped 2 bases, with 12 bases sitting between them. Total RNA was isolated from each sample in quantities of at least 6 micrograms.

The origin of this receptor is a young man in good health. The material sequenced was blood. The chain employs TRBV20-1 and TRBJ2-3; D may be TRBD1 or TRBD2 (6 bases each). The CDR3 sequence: CSARDPRGATDTQYF. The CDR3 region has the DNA TGCAGTGCTAGAGATCCGAGGGGGGCCACAGATACGCAGTATTTT.